This is a list of T cell receptor beta chains from one sample in a study of regulatory T cells in long-lasting Graves disease. TCRdb reanalysed the multiplex PCR reads using MiXCR and keeps one entry per CDR3 protein. The sample records 350,000 to 450,000 distinct CDR3 sequences, 16% being singletons. The sample also formed part of further work on T cells in Graves' hyperthyroidism and ophthalmopathy.

The sample here was peripheral blood mononuclear cells (PBMCs), taken at new diagnosis, from a patient treated with antithyroid drugs. The receptors stem from a man aged 35-49 years with Graves disease. Both conserved end residues are part of each CDR3. A D gene is named only where the DNA matches it firmly. Some rows mark clone size as missing; the rest say once, few, many or name a class of expanded clone.

TRBV2	many	TRBJ2-7	.	TGTGCCAGCACGGAGGGACAGCTTTCCTACGAGCAGTACTTC	CASTEGQLSYEQYF
TRBV20-1	many	TRBJ1-5	.	TGCAGTGCTAGAGACCCCAATCAGCCCCAGCATTTT	CSARDPNQPQHF
TRBV5-5	many	TRBJ2-7	.	TGTGCCAGCAGCTTGAGGCAGGGGCTATCCTACGAGCAGTACTTC	CASSLRQGLSYEQYF
TRBV6-5	many	TRBJ2-3	.	TGTGCCAGCAGTTCGGCGGGCCGTAGCACAGATACGCAGTATTTT	CASSSAGRSTDTQYF
TRBV6-1	.	TRBJ1-5	.	TGTGCCAGCAGCTTACGTGGGTCCCATCTCCAGCATTTT	CASSLRGSHLQHF
TRBV30	many	TRBJ1-1	.	TGTGCCTGGGCCCCTATGAACACTGAAGCTTTCTTT	CAWAPMNTEAFF
TRBV27	few	TRBJ2-5	.	TGTGCCAGCAGCGTGCCGGGAAAACAAGAGACCCAGTACTTC	CASSVPGKQETQYF
TRBV2	many	TRBJ2-1	.	TGTGCCAGCAGTGAATCGTGGTCCGGTAAAGATGAGCAGTTCTTC	CASSESWSGKDEQFF
TRBV19	many	TRBJ1-5	.	TGTGCCAGTAGTTCCTCCCGGGACTTCCGACCCCAGCATTTT	CASSSSRDFRPQHF
TRBV28	many	TRBJ1-2	.	TGTGCCCACCACGGAGGGAACTATGGCTACACCTTC	CAHHGGNYGYTF
TRBV4-2	.	TRBJ2-3	TRBD1	TGTGCCAGCAGTCACGAGGGGGCACGTGCAGATACGCAGTATTTT	CASSHEGARADTQYF
TRBV5-5	.	TRBJ2-3	TRBD2	TGTGCCAGCAGCTTACTCCGGGGGGGGGATACGCAGTATTTT	CASSLLRGGDTQYF
TRBV24-1	many	TRBJ2-3	.	TGTGCCACCAGTGACACTTACACAGATACGCAGTATTTT	CATSDTYTDTQYF
TRBV7-8	few	TRBJ2-7	.	TGTGCCAGCAGCTTAGCTAGACGATCCTACGAGCAGTACTTC	CASSLARRSYEQYF
TRBV28	many	TRBJ1-2	.	TGTGCCAGCAACTCTCCTGCAGGGGCGCCCTATGGCTACACCTTC	CASNSPAGAPYGYTF
TRBV6-5	many	TRBJ2-7	.	TGTGCCAGCAGTTACTCGGGGACCACCTCCTACGAGCAGTACTTC	CASSYSGTTSYEQYF
TRBV20-1	many	TRBJ2-7	.	TGCAGTGCTAGTCCCTCCTACGAGCAGTACTTC	CSASPSYEQYF
TRBV7-9	few	TRBJ1-2	.	TGTGCCAGCAGCTCCACGGGAAAAGGCTATGGCTACACCTTC	CASSSTGKGYGYTF
TRBV3-1	.	TRBJ1-1	.	TGTGCCAGCAGCCAAACGTTAGGGAACACTGAAGCTTTCTTT	CASSQTLGNTEAFF
TRBV7-2	many	TRBJ2-7	TRBD2	TGTGCCAGCAGCACTGGACTAGCGGGGGCCCTCGAGCAGTACTTC	CASSTGLAGALEQYF
TRBV27	many	TRBJ2-5	TRBD1	TGTGCCAGCAGCCCGGGTTTAACAGGGGATAGGGAGACCCAGTACTTC	CASSPGLTGDRETQYF
TRBV7-8	few	TRBJ1-2	TRBD1	TGTGCCAGCAGCTTGATCGGGACAGGGAATGGCTACACCTTC	CASSLIGTGNGYTF
TRBV28	many	TRBJ2-7	.	TGTGCCAGCAGGCAAGACGGGACTGTAGATTACGAGCAGTACTTC	CASRQDGTVDYEQYF
TRBV20-1	many	TRBJ2-5	TRBD1	TGCAGTGCAACCCAGGGGACAGGGGATTCAGAGACCCAGTACTTC	CSATQGTGDSETQYF
TRBV5-1	once	TRBJ2-7	.	TGCGCCAGCAGCTCATCAGGGGTAGGGGCCTACGAGCAGTACTTC	CASSSSGVGAYEQYF
TRBV18	many	TRBJ2-3	TRBD1	TGTGCCAGCTCACCACCAACAGGGGCCGGGGATACGCAGTATTTT	CASSPPTGAGDTQYF
TRBV7-2	.	TRBJ2-7	TRBD2	TGTGCCAGCAGAAACCCGGGACTAGCGGGTAGATACGAGCAGTACTTC	CASRNPGLAGRYEQYF
TRBV4-3	many	TRBJ2-5	TRBD1	TGCGCCAGCAGCCAACACCCCCTCGGACAGGGTCCAGAGACCCAGTACTTC	CASSQHPLGQGPETQYF
TRBV3-1	many	TRBJ2-7	.	TGTGCCAGCAGCCCCTCGGGTAGGGGGGAGCAGTACTTC	CASSPSGRGEQYF
TRBV19	few	TRBJ1-5	TRBD1	TGTGCCACTAAGGGGGGACAGCTCAATCAGCCCCAGCATTTT	CATKGGQLNQPQHF
TRBV6-2/TRBV6-3	many	TRBJ2-3	.	TGTGCCAGCAGTTACTCCCGTGGCCGTACGCAGTATTTT	CASSYSRGRTQYF
TRBV7-8	few	TRBJ2-3	.	TGTGCCAGCAGCTCCCCCTGGGGACAAGCTAGCACAGATACGCAGTATTTT	CASSSPWGQASTDTQYF
TRBV27	.	TRBJ1-6	.	TGTGCCAGCCTGGGGAGGGGCCAAAATAATTCACCCCTCCACTTT	CASLGRGQNNSPLHF
TRBV6-2/TRBV6-3	many	TRBJ2-7	TRBD2	TGTGCCAGCAGTCGCCGGACTAGCGGGGGGGACTCCTACGAGCAGTACTTC	CASSRRTSGGDSYEQYF
TRBV2	many	TRBJ2-7	TRBD2	TGTGCCACCCTCTGGACTAGCGACTCCTACGAGCAGTACTTC	CATLWTSDSYEQYF
TRBV30	many	TRBJ2-1	TRBD2	TGTGCCTGGAGTGTAATTGTCGGGGGGGATGAGCAGTTCTTC	CAWSVIVGGDEQFF
TRBV7-9	.	TRBJ1-6	.	TGTGCCAGCAGCCCTCTGGCAGGGTCTATTATGGCCCTCCACTTT	CASSPLAGSIMALHF
TRBV12-3/TRBV12-4	.	TRBJ1-2	.	TGTGCCAGCAGTTTCCAGGAATCCTATGGCTACACCTTC	CASSFQESYGYTF
TRBV12-3/TRBV12-4	many	TRBJ1-3	.	TGTGCCAGCAGTTTAGACAGGGCCTCTGGAAACACCATATATTTT	CASSLDRASGNTIYF
TRBV7-8	many	TRBJ2-7	.	TGTGCCAGCAGCTTGATTAGGGAGTCCCACGAGCAGTACTTC	CASSLIRESHEQYF
TRBV7-2	few	TRBJ1-5	.	TGTGCCAGCAGCTTAGCTCTAGGCAGGAGCAATCAGCCCCAGCATTTT	CASSLALGRSNQPQHF
TRBV6-1	.	TRBJ2-2	.	TGTGCCAGCACGGGGGCCCTAACCGGGGAGCTGTTTTTT	CASTGALTGELFF
TRBV7-9	.	TRBJ2-3	TRBD2	TGTGCCAGCAGCTCCGGTCTACGGGGGGGGGCTAGAATAGATACGCAGTATTTT	CASSSGLRGGARIDTQYF
TRBV9	.	TRBJ1-2	.	TGTGCCAGCAGCGTAGCTACGGGACATCAGGATGGCTACACCTTC	CASSVATGHQDGYTF
TRBV28	many	TRBJ2-1	.	TGTGCCAGCAGTGTACGATCCGATGAGCAGTTCTTC	CASSVRSDEQFF